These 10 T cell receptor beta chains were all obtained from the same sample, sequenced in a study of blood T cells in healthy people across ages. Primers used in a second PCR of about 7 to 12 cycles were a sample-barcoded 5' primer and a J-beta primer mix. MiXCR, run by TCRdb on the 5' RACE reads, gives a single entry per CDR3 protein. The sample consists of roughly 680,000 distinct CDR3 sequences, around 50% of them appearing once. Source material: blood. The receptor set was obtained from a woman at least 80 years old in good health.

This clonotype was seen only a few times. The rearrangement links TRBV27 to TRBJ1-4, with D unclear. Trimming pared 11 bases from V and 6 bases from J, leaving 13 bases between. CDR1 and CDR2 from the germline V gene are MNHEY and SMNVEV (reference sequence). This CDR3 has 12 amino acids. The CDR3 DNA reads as TGTGCCTCACGGGGAGTGGATGAAAAACTGTTTTTT. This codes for CASRGVDEKLFF.

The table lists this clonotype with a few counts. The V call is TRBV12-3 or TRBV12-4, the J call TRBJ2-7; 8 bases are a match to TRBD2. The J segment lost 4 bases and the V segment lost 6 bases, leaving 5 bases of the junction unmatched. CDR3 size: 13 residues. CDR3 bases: TGTGCCAGCAGCCGCCCGGGGGGGTACGAGCAGTACTTC. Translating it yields CASSRPGGYEQYF.

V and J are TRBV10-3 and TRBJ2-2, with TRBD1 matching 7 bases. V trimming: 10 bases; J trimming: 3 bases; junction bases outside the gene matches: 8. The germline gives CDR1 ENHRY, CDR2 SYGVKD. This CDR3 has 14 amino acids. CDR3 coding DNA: TGTGCCACCGCGACAGGGCGGGACACCGGGGAGCTGTTTTTT. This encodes CATATGRDTGELFF.

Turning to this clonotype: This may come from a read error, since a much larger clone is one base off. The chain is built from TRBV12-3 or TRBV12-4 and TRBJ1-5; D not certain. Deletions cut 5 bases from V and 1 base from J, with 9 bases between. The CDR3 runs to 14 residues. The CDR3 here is CASSVLSSNQPQHF. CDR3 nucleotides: TGTGCCAGCAGTGTACTATCAAGCAATCAGCCCCAGCATTTT.

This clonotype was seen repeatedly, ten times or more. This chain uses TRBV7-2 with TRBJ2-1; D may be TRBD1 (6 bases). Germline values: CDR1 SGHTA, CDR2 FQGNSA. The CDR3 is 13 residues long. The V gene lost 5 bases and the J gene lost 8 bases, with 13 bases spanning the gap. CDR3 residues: CASSPNRADEQFF. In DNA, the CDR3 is TGTGCCAGCAGCCCGAACAGGGCGGATGAGCAGTTCTTC. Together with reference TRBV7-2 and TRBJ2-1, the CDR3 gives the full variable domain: GAGVSQSPSNKVTEKGKDVELRCDPISGHTALYWYRQSLGQGLEFLIYFQGNSAPDKSGLPSDRFSAERTGGSVSTLTIQRTQQEDSAVYLCASSPNRADEQFFGPGTRLTVL.

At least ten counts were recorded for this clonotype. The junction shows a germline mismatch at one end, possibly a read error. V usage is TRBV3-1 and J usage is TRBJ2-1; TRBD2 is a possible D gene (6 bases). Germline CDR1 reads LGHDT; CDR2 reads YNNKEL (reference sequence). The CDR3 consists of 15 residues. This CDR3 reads CASSPGVSSYNEQFF. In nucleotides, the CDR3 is TGCGCCAGCAGCCCGGGGGTAAGCTCCTACAATGAGCAGTTCTTC.

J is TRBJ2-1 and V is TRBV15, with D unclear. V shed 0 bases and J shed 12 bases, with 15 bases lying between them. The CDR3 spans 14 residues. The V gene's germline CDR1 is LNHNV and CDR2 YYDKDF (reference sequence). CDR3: CATSRDATSPGQFF. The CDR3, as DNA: TGTGCCACCAGCAGAGATGCGACCAGCCCCGGGCAGTTCTTC.

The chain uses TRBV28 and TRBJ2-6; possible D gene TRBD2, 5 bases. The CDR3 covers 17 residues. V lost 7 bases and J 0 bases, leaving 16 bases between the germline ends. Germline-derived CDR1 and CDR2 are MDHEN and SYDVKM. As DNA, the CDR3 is TGTGCCAGCACTTCGAGCGGTTTGAGCTCTGGGGCCAACGTCCTGACTTTC. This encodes CASTSSGLSSGANVLTF.

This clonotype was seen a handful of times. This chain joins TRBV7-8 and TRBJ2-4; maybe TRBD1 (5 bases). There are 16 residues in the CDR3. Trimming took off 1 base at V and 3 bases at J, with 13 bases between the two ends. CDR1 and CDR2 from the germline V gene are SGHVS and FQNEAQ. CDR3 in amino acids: CASSLDQGSGKNIQYF. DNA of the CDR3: TGTGCCAGCAGCTTAGATCAGGGATCAGGCAAAAACATTCAGTACTTC.

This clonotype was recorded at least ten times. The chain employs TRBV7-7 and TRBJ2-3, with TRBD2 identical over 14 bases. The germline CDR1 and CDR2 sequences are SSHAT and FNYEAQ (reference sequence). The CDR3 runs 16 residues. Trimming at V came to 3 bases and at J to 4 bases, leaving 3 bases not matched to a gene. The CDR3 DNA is TGTGCCAGCAGCTTGGGACTAGCGGGAGTATCAGATACGCAGTATTTT. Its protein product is CASSLGLAGVSDTQYF.